The 21 T cell receptor beta chains listed next were all sequenced from one sample in a study of blood T cells in healthy people across ages. For the second PCR, which ran for about 7 to 11 cycles, a sample-barcoded 5' primer and a J-beta primer mix were used. Via MiXCR, TCRdb re-called the 5' RACE reads, giving one row per CDR3 protein. In the table there are around 800,000 distinct CDR3 sequences, about a quarter of which are singletons. This sample also belongs to another study, concerning T cells of mothers and their children.

Sequenced sample: blood. The receptors here all came from a boy aged 5 to 17 in good health.

The chain combines TRBV18 with TRBJ2-3, with D possibly matching TRBD2 (7 bases). The germline V gene encodes CDR1 KGHSH and CDR2 LQKENI. V was cut by 7 bases and J by 1 base, with 12 bases left in between. The CDR3 consists of 14 residues. CDR3 coding DNA: TGTGCCAGCTGCTCCGGGGGGCGCACAGATACGCAGTATTTT. Protein: CASCSGGRTDTQYF.

This clonotype showed up just a few times. This chain links TRBV20-1 with TRBJ2-2; D gene unclear. Germline CDR1 and CDR2: DFQATT and SNEGSKA (reference sequence). This CDR3 region has 12 residues. The germline V and J ends were trimmed by 6 bases and 5 bases, with 10 bases remaining between them. In DNA, the CDR3 is TGCAGTGCAGTAGACCCGACCGGGGAGCTGTTTTTT. Translated, it gives CSAVDPTGELFF.

The chain recombines TRBV7-9 with TRBJ2-5; D not resolved. In germline, CDR1 is SEHNR, CDR2 FQNEAQ (reference sequence). Trimming removed 1 base at V and 5 bases at J, with 17 bases between. This CDR3 has 16 residues. CDR3 sequence (DNA): TGTGCCAGCAGCTTAGGTTCGGGCAGTTTGAAGGAGACCCAGTACTTC. Translating it yields CASSLGSGSLKETQYF.

The rearrangement links TRBV7-9 to TRBJ2-5; 10 bases agree with TRBD2. The DNA end is a closer match to TRBJ2-7, so the J assignment may be wrong. This CDR3 is 16 amino acids long. The germline CDR1 and CDR2 sequences are SEHNR and FQNEAQ (reference sequence). DNA for the CDR3: TGTGCCAGCAGCCAGGAGAGCGGGGGGGTCGGCCACGAGCAGTACTTC. It translates to CASSQESGGVGHEQYF.

The genes are TRBV6-2 or TRBV6-3 and TRBJ2-1; 14 bases align to TRBD2. The end of the DNA aligns better with TRBJ2-5, so the J call may be wrong. The CDR3 length is 18 residues. Germline assignment: CDR1 MNHEY and CDR2 SVGEGT. CDR3: CASSYATGLAGEQETQYF. CDR3 sequence (DNA): TGTGCCAGCAGTTACGCTACGGGACTAGCGGGGGAACAAGAGACCCAGTACTTC.

J is TRBJ2-5 and V is TRBV19; D is unclear. The CDR3 covers 13 residues. The V and J ends lost 5 bases and 4 bases respectively, with 11 bases between them. From germline, CDR1 is LNHDA and CDR2 SQIVND (reference sequence). In DNA form, the CDR3 reads TGTGCCAGTAGTTCGGTATTCGGAGAGACCCAGTACTTC. It yields the protein CASSSVFGETQYF.

The gene calls are TRBV7-2 and TRBJ2-4, with 10 bases identical to TRBD2. Germline trimming cut 5 bases from V and 5 bases from J; bases unmatched to any gene: 6. This CDR3 spans 15 amino acids. Germline assignment: CDR1 SGHTA and CDR2 FQGNSA. The CDR3 DNA reads as TGTGCCAGCAGCCGCATTCTAGCGGGGGAAAACATTCAGTACTTC. Translating it yields CASSRILAGENIQYF.

This chain connects TRBV6-1 to TRBJ2-4; D uncertain. Per germline, CDR1 MNHNS and CDR2 SASEGT. V was pared by 2 bases and J by 8 bases, with 13 bases between. The CDR3 loop spans 14 amino acids. CDR3 in amino acids: CASSERPHDYIQYF. The CDR3 DNA sequence: TGTGCCAGCAGTGAAAGGCCCCACGATTACATTCAGTACTTC.

J is TRBJ2-7 and V is TRBV10-3; D uncertain. CDR3 size: 13 residues. V gave up 7 bases and J gave up 5 bases, with 15 bases separating them. Germline V CDR1 and CDR2: ENHRY, SYGVKD. CDR3 in amino acids: CAINPAMAHEQYF. CDR3 coding DNA: TGTGCCATCAATCCAGCGATGGCACACGAGCAGTACTTC.

The genes are TRBV20-1 and TRBJ2-7, with TRBD2 matching over 9 bases. Losses at the gene ends were 6 bases for V and 3 bases for J; bases not matched to a gene: 6. The CDR3 is 13 amino acids. CDR1 is DFQATT and CDR2 is SNEGSKA in the germline V gene (reference sequence). CDR3 amino acids: CSASSGDLYEQYF. The CDR3 DNA reads TGCAGTGCATCTAGCGGGGACCTCTACGAGCAGTACTTC.

In its sample, this clonotype was seen a few times. The rearrangement joins TRBV7-7 to TRBJ1-2, with D possibly being TRBD1 (6 bases). Per germline, CDR1 SSHAT and CDR2 FNYEAQ (reference sequence). V lost 3 bases and J lost 7, with 15 bases in between. This CDR3 contains 14 residues. The CDR3 loop reads CASSFNREEGGYTF. The CDR3 nucleotides read TGTGCCAGCAGCTTCAACAGGGAAGAGGGTGGCTACACCTTC.

This rearrangement joins TRBV9 to TRBJ1-4; D is possibly TRBD1 (5 bases). Trimming shortened V by 2 bases and J by 0 bases, and 8 bases separated the two germline ends. The CDR3 loop spans 15 amino acids. CDR1 and CDR2 from the germline V gene are SGDLS and YYNGEE. CDR3 in amino acids: CASSVGGTTNEKLFF. The CDR3 coding sequence is TGTGCCAGCAGCGTTGGGGGGACAACTAATGAAAAACTGTTTTTT.

This clonotype was detected only a few times. This chain links TRBV4-2 with TRBJ2-2; D is undetermined. The V and J ends lost 2 bases and 1 base respectively, with 5 bases between them. This CDR3 is 14 amino acids long. Germline V lookup: CDR1 LGHNA, CDR2 YNFKEQ. CDR3 DNA sequence: TGTGCCAGCAGCCAAAACTTGAACACCGGGGAGCTGTTTTTT. Its protein product is CASSQNLNTGELFF.

The J gene is TRBJ2-3, the V gene TRBV15, with D uncertain. The length of the CDR3 is 13 residues. The V gene lost 4 bases and the J gene lost 2 bases, with 7 bases spanning the gap. Germline CDR1 and CDR2: LNHNV and YYDKDF (reference sequence). The CDR3 nucleotides are TGTGCCACCAGCACCTTCATCACAGATACGCAGTATTTT. Translating gives CATSTFITDTQYF.

In its sample, this clonotype was seen a few times. The genes are TRBV18 and TRBJ2-7, with a possible D match to TRBD1 (6 bases). The CDR3 has 14 residues. Trimming took off 0 bases at V and 3 bases at J, with 9 bases between the two ends. CDR1 and CDR2 (germline): KGHSH, LQKENI. In nucleotides, the CDR3 is TGTGCCAGCTCACCACCGACAGGAGACTACGAGCAGTACTTC. Protein sequence: CASSPPTGDYEQYF.

This clonotype showed up many times. The chain links TRBV5-1 to TRBJ2-5; D is unresolved. Germline V CDR1 and CDR2: SGHRS, YFSETQ. Trimming left V 0 bases short and J 1 base short, with 10 bases between. The length of the CDR3 is 15 residues. The CDR3: CASSLAPGSQETQYF. CDR3 bases: TGCGCCAGCAGCTTGGCGCCAGGATCCCAAGAGACCCAGTACTTC.

The table lists this clonotype with a few counts. J is TRBJ2-1 and V is TRBV25-1, with D perhaps matching TRBD2 (6 bases). CDR1 MGHDK and CDR2 SYGVNS come from the germline V gene. The CDR3 totals 16 residues. The V end was cut by 8 bases, the J end by 0 bases, with 17 bases between. As DNA, the CDR3 is TGTGCCAGCCTGCCCTGGGACTTAAGCTCCTACAATGAGCAGTTCTTC. Protein: CASLPWDLSSYNEQFF.

This clonotype was found a few times. At one of its ends the junction is not consistent with the germline gene, which may arise from a read error. The rearrangement links TRBV2 to TRBJ2-5; 8 bases map to TRBD1. The germline V gene encodes CDR1 SNHLY and CDR2 FYNNEI. The CDR3 runs 12 residues. The CDR3: CASSRNRQGKFF. The CDR3 nucleotides read TGTGCCAGCAGTCGGAACAGACAGGGGAAGTTCTTC.

This clonotype was observed a few times. V and J are TRBV5-1 and TRBJ2-5; D not resolved. This CDR3 has 14 amino acids. The germline gives CDR1 SGHRS, CDR2 YFSETQ. V was clipped by 5 bases and J by 0 bases, with 11 bases between them. CDR3 residues: CASRDGPHQETQYF. DNA of the CDR3: TGCGCCAGCAGGGACGGGCCCCACCAAGAGACCCAGTACTTC.

Only one count was recorded for this clonotype. The V call is TRBV28, the J call TRBJ2-7; D could derive from TRBD1 or TRBD2 (5 bases each). The germline V gene encodes CDR1 MDHEN and CDR2 SYDVKM. Trimming removed 5 bases from V and 4 bases from J, with 15 bases in between. There are 14 residues in the CDR3. In DNA form, the CDR3 reads TGTGCCAGCAGTCGTCCGGGGACCGAATACGAGCAGTACTTC. Encoded protein: CASSRPGTEYEQYF.

This clonotype turned up a few times. V gene TRBV6-5 combines with J gene TRBJ1-2; 11 nucleotides agree with TRBD1. This CDR3 spans 14 amino acids. Germline V gene sequence: CDR1 MNHEY, CDR2 SVGAGI. V lost 6 bases and J lost 6; bases outside the gene matches: 6. The CDR3 is CASSGQGALDGYTF. For the CDR3, the DNA is TGTGCCAGCAGCGGACAGGGGGCATTAGATGGCTACACCTTC.